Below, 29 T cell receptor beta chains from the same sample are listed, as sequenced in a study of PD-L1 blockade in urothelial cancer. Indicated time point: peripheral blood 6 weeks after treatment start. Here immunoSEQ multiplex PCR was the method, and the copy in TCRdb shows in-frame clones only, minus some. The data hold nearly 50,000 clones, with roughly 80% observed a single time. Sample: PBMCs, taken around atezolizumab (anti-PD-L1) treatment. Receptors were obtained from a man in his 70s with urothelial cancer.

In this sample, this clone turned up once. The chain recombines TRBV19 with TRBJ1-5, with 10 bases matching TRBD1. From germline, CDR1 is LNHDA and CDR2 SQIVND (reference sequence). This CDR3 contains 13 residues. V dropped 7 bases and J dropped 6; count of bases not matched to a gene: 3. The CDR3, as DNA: TGTGCCAGTAAGGACAGGGGGGTTCAGCCCCAGCATTTT. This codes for CASKDRGVQPQHF.

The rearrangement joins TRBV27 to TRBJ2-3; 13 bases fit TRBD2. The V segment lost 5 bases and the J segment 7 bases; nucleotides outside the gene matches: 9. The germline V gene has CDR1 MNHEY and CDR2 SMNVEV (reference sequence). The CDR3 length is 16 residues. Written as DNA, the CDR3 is TGTGCCAGCAGTAGCGCGGGACTAGCGGGAATGTATACGCAGTATTTT. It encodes CASSSAGLAGMYTQYF.

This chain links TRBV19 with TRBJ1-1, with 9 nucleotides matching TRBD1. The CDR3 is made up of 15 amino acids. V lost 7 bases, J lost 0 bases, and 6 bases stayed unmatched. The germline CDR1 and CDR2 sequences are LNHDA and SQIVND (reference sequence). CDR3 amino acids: CASNWRTGVNTEAFF. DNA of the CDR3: TGTGCCAGTAATTGGAGGACAGGGGTGAACACTGAAGCTTTCTTT.

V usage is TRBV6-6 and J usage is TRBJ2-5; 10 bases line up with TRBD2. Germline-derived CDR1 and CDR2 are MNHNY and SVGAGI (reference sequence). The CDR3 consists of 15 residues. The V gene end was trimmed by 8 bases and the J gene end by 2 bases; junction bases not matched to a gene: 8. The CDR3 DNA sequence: TGTGCCAGCGGACTAGCGGACTACCAGCAAGAGACCCAGTACTTC. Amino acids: CASGLADYQQETQYF.

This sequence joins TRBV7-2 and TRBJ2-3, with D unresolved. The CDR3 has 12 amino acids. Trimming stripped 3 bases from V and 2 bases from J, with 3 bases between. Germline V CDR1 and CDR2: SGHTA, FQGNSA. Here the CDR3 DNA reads TGTGCCAGCAGCTTTCTCACAGATACGCAGTATTTT. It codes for CASSFLTDTQYF.

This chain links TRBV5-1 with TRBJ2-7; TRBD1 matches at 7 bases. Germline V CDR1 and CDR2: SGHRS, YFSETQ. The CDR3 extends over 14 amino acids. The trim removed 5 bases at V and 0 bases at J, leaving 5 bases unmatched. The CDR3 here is CASRERDSSYEQYF. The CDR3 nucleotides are TGCGCCAGCAGGGAACGGGACAGCTCCTACGAGCAGTACTTC.

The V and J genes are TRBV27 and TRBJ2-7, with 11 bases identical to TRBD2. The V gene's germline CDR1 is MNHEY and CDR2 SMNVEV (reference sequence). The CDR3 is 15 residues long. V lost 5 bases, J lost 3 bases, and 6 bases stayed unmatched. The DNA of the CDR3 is TGTGCCAGCAGTGGTTTAGCGGGAGGGAGCTACGAGCAGTACTTC. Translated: CASSGLAGGSYEQYF.

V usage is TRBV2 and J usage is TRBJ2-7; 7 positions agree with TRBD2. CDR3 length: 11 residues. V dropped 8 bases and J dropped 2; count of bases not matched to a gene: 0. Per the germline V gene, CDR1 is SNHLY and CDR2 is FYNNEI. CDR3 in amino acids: CASGGAYEQYF. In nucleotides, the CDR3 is TGTGCCAGCGGGGGGGCCTACGAGCAGTACTTC. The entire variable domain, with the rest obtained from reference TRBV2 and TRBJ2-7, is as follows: EPEVTQTPSHQVTQMGQEVILRCVPISNHLYFYWYRQILGQKVEFLVSFYNNEISEKSEIFDDQFSVERPDGSNFTLKIRSTKLEDSAMYFCASGGAYEQYFGPGTRLTVT.

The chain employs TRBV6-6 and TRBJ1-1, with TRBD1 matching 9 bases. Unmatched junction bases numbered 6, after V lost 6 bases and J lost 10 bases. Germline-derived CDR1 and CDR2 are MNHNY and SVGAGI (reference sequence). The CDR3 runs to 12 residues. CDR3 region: CASSIPDRGAFF. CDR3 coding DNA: TGTGCCAGCAGCATACCGGACAGGGGAGCTTTCTTT.

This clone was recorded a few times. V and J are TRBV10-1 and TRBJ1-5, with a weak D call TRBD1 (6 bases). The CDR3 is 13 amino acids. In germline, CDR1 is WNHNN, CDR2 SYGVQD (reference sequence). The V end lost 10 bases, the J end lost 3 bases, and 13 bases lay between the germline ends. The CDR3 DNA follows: TGCGCCACCGGGGGGCCACTCAATCAGCCCCAGCATTTT. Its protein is CATGGPLNQPQHF.

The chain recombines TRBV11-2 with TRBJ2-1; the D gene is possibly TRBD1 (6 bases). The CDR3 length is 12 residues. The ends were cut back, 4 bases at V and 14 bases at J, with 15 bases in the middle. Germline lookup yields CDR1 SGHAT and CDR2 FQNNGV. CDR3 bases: TGTGCCAGCAGCTCGATGACAGGTCGTGAGTTCTTC. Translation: CASSSMTGREFF.

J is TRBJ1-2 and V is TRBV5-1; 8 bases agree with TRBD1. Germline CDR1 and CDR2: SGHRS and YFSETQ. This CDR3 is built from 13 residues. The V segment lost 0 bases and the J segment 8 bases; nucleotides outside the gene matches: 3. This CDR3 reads CASSLGQGRGYTF. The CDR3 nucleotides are TGCGCCAGCAGCTTGGGACAGGGGAGAGGCTACACCTTC.

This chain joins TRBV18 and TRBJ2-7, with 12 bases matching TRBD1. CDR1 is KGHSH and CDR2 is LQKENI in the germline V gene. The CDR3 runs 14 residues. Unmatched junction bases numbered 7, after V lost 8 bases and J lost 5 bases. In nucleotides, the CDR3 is TGTGCCAGCCGTTCGGGACAGGGGGCCCACGAGCAGTACTTC. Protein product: CASRSGQGAHEQYF.

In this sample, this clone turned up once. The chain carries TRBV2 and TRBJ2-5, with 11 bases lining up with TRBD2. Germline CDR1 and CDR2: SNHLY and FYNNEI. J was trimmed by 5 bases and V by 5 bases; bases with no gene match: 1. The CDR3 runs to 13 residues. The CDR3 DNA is TGTGCCAGCAGTAGGACTAGCGGGGAGACCCAGTACTTC. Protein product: CASSRTSGETQYF.

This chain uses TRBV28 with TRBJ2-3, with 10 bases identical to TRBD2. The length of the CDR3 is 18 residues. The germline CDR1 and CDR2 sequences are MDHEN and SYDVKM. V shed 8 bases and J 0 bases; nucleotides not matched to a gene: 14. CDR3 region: CASPTSGVTSPSTDTQYF. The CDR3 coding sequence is TGTGCCAGCCCTACTAGCGGGGTGACAAGCCCCAGCACAGATACGCAGTATTTT.

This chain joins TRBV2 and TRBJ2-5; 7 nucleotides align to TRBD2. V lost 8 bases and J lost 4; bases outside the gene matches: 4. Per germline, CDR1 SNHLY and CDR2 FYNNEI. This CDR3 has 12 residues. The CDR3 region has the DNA TGTGCCAGCGGGAGGGGAAGAGAGACCCAGTACTTC. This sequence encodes CASGRGRETQYF.

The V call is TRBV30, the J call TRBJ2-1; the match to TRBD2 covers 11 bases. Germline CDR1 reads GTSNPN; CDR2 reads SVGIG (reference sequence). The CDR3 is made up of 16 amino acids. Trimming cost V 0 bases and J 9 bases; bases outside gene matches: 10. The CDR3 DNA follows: TGTGCCTGGAGTGTAAAGCGAACTAGCGGGAGCTTTGAGCAGTTCTTC. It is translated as CAWSVKRTSGSFEQFF.

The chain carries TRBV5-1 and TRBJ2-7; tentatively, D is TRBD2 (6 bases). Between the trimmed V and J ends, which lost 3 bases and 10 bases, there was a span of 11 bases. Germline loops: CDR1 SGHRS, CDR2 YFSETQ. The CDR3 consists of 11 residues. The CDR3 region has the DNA TGCGCCAGCAGCTCCCGGGGGAGCCAGTACTTC. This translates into CASSSRGSQYF.

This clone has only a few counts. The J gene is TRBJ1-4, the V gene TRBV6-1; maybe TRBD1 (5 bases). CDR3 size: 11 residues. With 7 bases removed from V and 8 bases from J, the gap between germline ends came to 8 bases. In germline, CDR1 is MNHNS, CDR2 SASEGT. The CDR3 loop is CASTKGEKLFF. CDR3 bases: TGTGCCAGCACCAAGGGGGAAAAACTGTTTTTT.

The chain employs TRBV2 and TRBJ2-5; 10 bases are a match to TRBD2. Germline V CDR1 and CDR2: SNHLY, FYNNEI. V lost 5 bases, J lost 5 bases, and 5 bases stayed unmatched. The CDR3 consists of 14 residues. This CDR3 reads CASSLSGRAETQYF. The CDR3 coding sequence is TGTGCCAGCAGTCTGAGCGGGAGGGCGGAGACCCAGTACTTC.

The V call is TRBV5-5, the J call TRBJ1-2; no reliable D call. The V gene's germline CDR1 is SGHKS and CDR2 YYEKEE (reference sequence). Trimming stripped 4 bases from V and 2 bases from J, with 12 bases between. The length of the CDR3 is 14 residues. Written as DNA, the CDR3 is TGTGCCAGCAGCCTCCCCTTCGGGAACTATGGCTACACCTTC. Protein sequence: CASSLPFGNYGYTF.

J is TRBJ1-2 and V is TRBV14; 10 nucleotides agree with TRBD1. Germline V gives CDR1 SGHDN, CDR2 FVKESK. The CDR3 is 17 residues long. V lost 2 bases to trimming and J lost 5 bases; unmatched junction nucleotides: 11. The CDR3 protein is CASSQLDRGSGSYGYTF. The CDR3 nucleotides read TGTGCCAGCAGCCAACTGGACAGGGGGTCAGGCTCTTATGGCTACACCTTC.

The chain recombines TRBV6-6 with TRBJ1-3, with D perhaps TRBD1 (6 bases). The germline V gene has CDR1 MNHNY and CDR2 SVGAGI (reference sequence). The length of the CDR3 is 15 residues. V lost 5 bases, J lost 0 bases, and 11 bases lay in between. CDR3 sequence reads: CASSPQGSSGNTIYF. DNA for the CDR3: TGTGCCAGCAGTCCACAGGGTTCCTCTGGAAACACCATATATTTT.

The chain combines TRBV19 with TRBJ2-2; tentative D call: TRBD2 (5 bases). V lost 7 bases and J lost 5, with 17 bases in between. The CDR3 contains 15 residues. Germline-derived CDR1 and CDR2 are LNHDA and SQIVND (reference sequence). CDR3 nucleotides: TGTGCCAGTACTGCGGACGGTGGGGAGACCGGGGAGCTGTTTTTT. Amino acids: CASTADGGETGELFF.

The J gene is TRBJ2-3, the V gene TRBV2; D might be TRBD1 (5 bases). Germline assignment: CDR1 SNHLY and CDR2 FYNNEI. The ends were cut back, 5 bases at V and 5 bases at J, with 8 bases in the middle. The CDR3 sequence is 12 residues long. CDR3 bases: TGTGCCAGCAGTCGCAGGGAAGATACGCAGTATTTT. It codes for CASSRREDTQYF.

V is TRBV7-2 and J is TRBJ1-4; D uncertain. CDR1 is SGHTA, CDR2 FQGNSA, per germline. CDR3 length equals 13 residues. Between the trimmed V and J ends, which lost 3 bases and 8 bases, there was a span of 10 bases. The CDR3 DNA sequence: TGTGCCAGCAGCTTCCGGGGTGGAGAAAAACTGTTTTTT. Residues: CASSFRGGEKLFF.

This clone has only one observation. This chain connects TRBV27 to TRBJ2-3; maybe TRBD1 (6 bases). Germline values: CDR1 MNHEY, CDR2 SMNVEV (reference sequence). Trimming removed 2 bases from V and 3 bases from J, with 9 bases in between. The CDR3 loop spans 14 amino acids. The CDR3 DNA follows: TGTGCCAGCAGTTTAGCAGGGACAACAGATACGCAGTATTTT. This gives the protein CASSLAGTTDTQYF.

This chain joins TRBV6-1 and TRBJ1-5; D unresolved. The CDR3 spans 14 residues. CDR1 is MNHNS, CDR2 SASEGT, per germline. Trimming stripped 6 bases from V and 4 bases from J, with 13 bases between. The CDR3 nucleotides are TGTGCCAGCAGAACGGCTGGGAGTAATCAGCCCCAGCATTTT. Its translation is CASRTAGSNQPQHF.

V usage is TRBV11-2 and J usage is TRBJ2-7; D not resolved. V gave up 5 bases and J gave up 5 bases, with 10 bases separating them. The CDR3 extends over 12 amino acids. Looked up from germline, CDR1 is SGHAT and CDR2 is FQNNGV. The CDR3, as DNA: TGTGCCAGCAGCATCAGGAAGAACGAGCAGTACTTC. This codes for CASSIRKNEQYF.